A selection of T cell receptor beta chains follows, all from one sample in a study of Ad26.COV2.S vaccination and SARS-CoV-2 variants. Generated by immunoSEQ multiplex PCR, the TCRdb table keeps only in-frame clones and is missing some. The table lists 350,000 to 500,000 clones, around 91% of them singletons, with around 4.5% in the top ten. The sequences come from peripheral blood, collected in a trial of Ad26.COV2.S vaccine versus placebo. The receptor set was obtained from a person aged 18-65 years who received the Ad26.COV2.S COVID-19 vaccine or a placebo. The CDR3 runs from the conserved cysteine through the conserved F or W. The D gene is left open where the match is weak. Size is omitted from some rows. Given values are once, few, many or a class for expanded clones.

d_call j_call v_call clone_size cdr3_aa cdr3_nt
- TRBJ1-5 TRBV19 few CASSMNWDQPQHF TGTGCCAGTAGTATGAATTGGGATCAGCCCCAGCATTTT
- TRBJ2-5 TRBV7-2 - CASSLGRWRTQYF TGTGCCAGCAGCTTAGGGAGGTGGCGGACCCAGTACTTC
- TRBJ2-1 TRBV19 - CASSIGSGPVEQFF TGTGCCAGTAGTATTGGTAGTGGGCCAGTTGAGCAGTTCTTC
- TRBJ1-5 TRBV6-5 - CASSYSVSSNQPQHF TGTGCCAGCAGTTACTCGGTCTCTAGCAATCAGCCCCAGCATTTT
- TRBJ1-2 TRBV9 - CASSPTTVSYGYTF TGTGCCAGCAGCCCAACGACAGTTTCCTATGGCTACACCTTC
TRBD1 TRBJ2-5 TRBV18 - CASSSDRGETQYF TGTGCCAGCTCATCTGACAGGGGGGAGACCCAGTACTTC
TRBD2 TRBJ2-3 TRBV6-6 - CASTPPWGRDTDTQYF TGTGCCAGCACCCCGCCGTGGGGGAGGGACACAGATACGCAGTATTTT
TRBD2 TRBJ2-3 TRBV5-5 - CASSSGLAGADTQYF TGTGCCAGCAGCTCCGGACTAGCGGGAGCGGATACGCAGTATTTT
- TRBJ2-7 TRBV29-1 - CSVGGRGAPYEQYF TGCAGCGTTGGAGGTAGGGGGGCTCCCTACGAGCAGTACTTC
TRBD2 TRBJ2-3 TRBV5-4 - CASSWGLAGGNTQYF TGTGCCAGCAGCTGGGGACTAGCGGGAGGGAATACGCAGTATTTT
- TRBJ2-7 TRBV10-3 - CAINQGPTYEQYF TGTGCCATCAACCAGGGGCCGACCTACGAGCAGTACTTC
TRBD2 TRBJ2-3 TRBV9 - CASSEDSGFSDTQYF TGTGCCAGCAGCGAGGATAGCGGGTTTTCAGATACGCAGTATTTT